The rows below give T cell receptor beta chains drawn from one sample of a study of OX40 agonist ivuxolimab in advanced cancers. Produced via immunoSEQ multiplex PCR; TCRdb's table is partial and in-frame only. The sample consists of around 87,000 clones, approximately 94% of them appearing once. The material was CD4+ or CD8+ T cells sorted from blood, obtained in a trial of the OX40 agonist ivuxolimab. The receptors derive from an adult with an advanced solid tumor such as melanoma, head and neck, liver or kidney cancer. The CDR3 runs from the conserved cysteine through the conserved F or W. A D gene is named only where the DNA matches it firmly. Not all rows give a size; the values are once, few, many and, for expanded clones, a class.

j_gene	abundance	v_gene	d_gene	CDR3aa	CDR3nt
TRBJ1-4	once	TRBV19	-	CASSIWVYEKLFF	TGTGCCAGTAGTATATGGGTGTATGAAAAACTGTTTTTT
TRBJ2-7	once	TRBV5-8	-	CASSFSQAVYEQYF	TGTGCCAGCAGCTTTTCCCAGGCAGTATACGAGCAGTACTTC
TRBJ2-7	-	TRBV7-2	-	CASRSGSSYEQYF	TGTGCCAGCAGGAGCGGGTCCTCCTACGAGCAGTACTTC
TRBJ2-3	-	TRBV27	TRBD2	CATTLAGDTDTQYF	TGTGCCACCACCCTAGCGGGGGACACAGATACGCAGTATTTT
TRBJ1-2	-	TRBV4-1	TRBD1	CASSQGDSDNYGYTF	TGCGCCAGCAGCCAGGGGGACAGTGACAACTATGGCTACACCTTC
TRBJ2-1	-	TRBV6-5	-	CASSEGGGEQFF	TGTGCCAGCAGTGAAGGGGGTGGTGAGCAGTTCTTC
TRBJ2-7	-	TRBV6-1	-	CASSELNPSGSYEQYF	TGTGCCAGCAGTGAACTTAACCCTTCGGGGTCCTACGAGCAGTACTTC
TRBJ2-5	-	TRBV4-2	-	CASSQFDGGAEETQYF	TGTGCCAGCAGCCAATTCGACGGCGGGGCTGAAGAGACCCAGTACTTC
TRBJ1-6	-	TRBV30	TRBD1	CALFRDRDPALHF	TGTGCCTTGTTCCGGGACAGGGATCCCGCCCTCCACTTT
TRBJ1-4	-	TRBV5-7	TRBD1	CASSFPSGTGGEKLFF	TGTGCCAGCAGCTTCCCCTCCGGGACAGGGGGCGAAAAACTGTTTTTT
TRBJ2-5	-	TRBV14	TRBD2	CASSLAGRETQYF	TGTGCCAGCAGCCTAGCGGGGCGGGAGACCCAGTACTTC
TRBJ1-1	-	TRBV10-1	-	CASRGLEGAEAFF	TGCGCCAGCAGGGGACTGGAGGGGGCTGAAGCTTTCTTT
TRBJ2-7	-	TRBV13	TRBD1	CASSLVAGGASYEQYF	TGTGCCAGCAGCTTAGTCGCAGGGGGCGCGTCCTACGAGCAGTACTTC
TRBJ1-1	-	TRBV9	-	CASSVALSNTEAFF	TGTGCCAGCAGCGTAGCCTTATCTAACACTGAAGCTTTCTTT
TRBJ1-2	-	TRBV21-1	-	CASSKETGNYGYTF	TGTGCCAGCAGCAAAGAGACAGGGAACTATGGCTACACCTTC
TRBJ2-7	few	TRBV27	-	CATRGPGEQYF	TGTGCCACCCGCGGTCCGGGCGAGCAGTACTTC
TRBJ2-5	-	TRBV27	TRBD1	CASSLGTGLQETQYF	TGTGCCAGCAGCCTCGGGACAGGCCTCCAAGAGACCCAGTACTTC
TRBJ1-5	-	TRBV5-6	-	CASSLAGSPQPQHF	TGTGCCAGCAGCTTGGCAGGTTCTCCTCAGCCCCAGCATTTT
TRBJ2-7	-	TRBV6-6	-	CASTRDGSYEQYF	TGTGCCAGCACCCGGGACGGTTCCTACGAGCAGTACTTC
TRBJ1-3	-	TRBV29-1	-	CSVSAGNTIYF	TGCAGCGTTTCTGCTGGAAACACCATATATTTT
TRBJ2-6	-	TRBV6-5	-	CASRAGANVLTF	TGTGCCAGCAGGGCGGGGGCCAACGTCCTGACTTTC
TRBJ2-7	-	TRBV4-2	TRBD1	CASSQGGLLATGGGEAYEQYF	TGTGCCAGCAGCCAAGGGGGCCTATTGGCGACAGGGGGTGGAGAGGCTTACGAGCAGTACTTC
TRBJ2-7	-	TRBV27	TRBD1	CASSWGTGVYEQYF	TGTGCCAGCAGTTGGGGGACAGGGGTGTACGAGCAGTACTTC
TRBJ1-2	-	TRBV4-1	-	CASSPVGMSGYGYTF	TGCGCCAGCAGCCCCGTGGGGATGTCCGGCTATGGCTACACCTTC
TRBJ1-5	few	TRBV13	-	CASSRYSNQPQHF	TGTGCCAGCAGCCGTTATAGCAATCAGCCCCAGCATTTT
TRBJ2-1	-	TRBV5-1	-	CASTERDGPTIEQFF	TGCGCCAGCACGGAACGGGACGGCCCCACAATTGAGCAGTTCTTC
TRBJ1-5	-	TRBV25-1	-	CASSDENNQPQHF	TGTGCCAGCAGTGATGAGAACAATCAGCCCCAGCATTTT
TRBJ1-1	-	TRBV27	-	CASSLGRGEAFF	TGTGCCAGCAGTTTAGGGCGGGGTGAAGCTTTCTTT
TRBJ2-7	-	TRBV19	-	CASSIGTGHSYEQYF	TGTGCCAGTAGTATAGGAACAGGGCACTCCTACGAGCAGTACTTC
TRBJ1-3	-	TRBV9	-	CASSPGGAGNTIYF	TGTGCCAGCAGCCCTGGGGGGGCAGGAAACACCATATATTTT
TRBJ1-4	-	TRBV11-2	-	CASSHGHPEKLFF	TGTGCCAGCAGCCACGGACACCCTGAAAAACTGTTTTTT
TRBJ1-1	-	TRBV4-2	-	CASSQDRRQNTEAFF	TGTGCCAGCAGCCAAGATAGACGGCAGAACACTGAAGCTTTCTTT
TRBJ1-1	few	TRBV19	-	CASSLGETEAFF	TGTGCCAGTTCCTTAGGGGAAACTGAAGCTTTCTTT
TRBJ2-7	-	TRBV11-2	TRBD2	CASKGLAGDGSGYEQYF	TGTGCCAGCAAGGGGCTAGCGGGAGATGGATCGGGATACGAGCAGTACTTC
TRBJ2-3	-	TRBV30	-	CAWSGGDTQYF	TGTGCCTGGAGTGGGGGGGATACGCAGTATTTT
TRBJ1-1	-	TRBV6-5	-	CASSPGPDMNTEAFF	TGTGCCAGCAGCCCTGGACCCGACATGAACACTGAAGCTTTCTTT
TRBJ2-2	-	TRBV5-1	TRBD1	CASSRTGTGGDGELFF	TGCGCCAGCAGCCGAACCGGGACAGGGGGTGACGGGGAGCTGTTTTTT
TRBJ2-7	-	TRBV19	-	CASSIGDGAYEQYF	TGTGCCAGTAGTATAGGAGACGGGGCCTACGAGCAGTACTTC
TRBJ2-7	-	TRBV5-1	-	CASSLELGYEQYF	TGCGCCAGCAGCTTGGAATTGGGGTACGAGCAGTACTTC
TRBJ1-1	-	TRBV5-1	-	CASSLVGSTEAFF	TGTGCCAGCAGCTTGGTGGGGAGCACTGAAGCTTTCTTT